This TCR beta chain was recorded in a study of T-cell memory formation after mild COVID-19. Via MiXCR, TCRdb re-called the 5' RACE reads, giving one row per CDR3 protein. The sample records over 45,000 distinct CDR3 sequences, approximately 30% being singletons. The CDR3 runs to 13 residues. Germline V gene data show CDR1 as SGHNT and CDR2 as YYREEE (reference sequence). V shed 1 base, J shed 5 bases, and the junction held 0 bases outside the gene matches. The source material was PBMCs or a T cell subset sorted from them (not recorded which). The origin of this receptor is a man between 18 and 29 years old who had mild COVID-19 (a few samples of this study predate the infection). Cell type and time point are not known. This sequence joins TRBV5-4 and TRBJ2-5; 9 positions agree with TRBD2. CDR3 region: CASSLTSGETQYF. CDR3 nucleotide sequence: TGTGCCAGCAGCTTGACTAGCGGGGAGACCCAGTACTTC.